This entry features one T cell receptor (beta chain) sequence. Reverse transcription of roughly 0.5 to 1 ug RNA was performed with random hexamers. From the immunoSEQ multiplex PCR reads, TCRdb called clonotypes with MiXCR, one entry per CDR3 protein. The data show 150,000 to 200,000 distinct CDR3 sequences, with 85% to 95% seen just once and 0.1% held by the top ten. CD8+ and CD4+ T cells from blood underwent TCR beta sequencing, which was carried out in a high-throughput format. The CDR3 runs 14 residues. Germline assignment: CDR1 LNHDA and CDR2 SQIVND (reference sequence). The V and J ends lost 2 bases and 10 bases, in that order; junction bases with no gene match: 8. This specimen belongs to a study of CD8 T cells in Susac syndrome.

The chain recombines TRBV19 with TRBJ1-5, with TRBD1 identical over 7 bases. The sequence was obtained from a human donor in good health. The sample was CD4+ T cells from PBMCs. CDR3 sequence: CASSIPGQTSPQHF. For the CDR3, the DNA is TGTGCCAGTAGTATACCGGGACAGACTTCCCCCCAGCATTTT.